The rows below give T cell receptor beta chains drawn from one sample of a study of radiation and T cells in renal cell carcinoma. Sequenced by immunoSEQ multiplex PCR; TCRdb stores in-frame clones only, minus some. The data hold 100,000 to 150,000 clones, with over 75% observed a single time. The sequences come from blood, collected from a patient whose treatment included radiotherapy and nephrectomy. The receptor source for this set is a man aged 45-65 years with renal cell carcinoma. Each CDR3 is given without its conserved first and last residue. D genes are given only for firm matches. Some rows have no size entry. The others give once, few or many, or a class for an expanded clone.

j_gene: TRBJ1-4; abundance: once; d_gene: .; len: 14; v_gene: TRBV5-4; CDR3aa: ASSLRGTSANEKLF
j_gene: TRBJ1-1; abundance: once; d_gene: TRBD1; len: 12; v_gene: TRBV6-5; CDR3aa: ASSKGQMNTEAF
j_gene: TRBJ2-2; abundance: .; d_gene: .; len: 12; v_gene: TRBV5-1; CDR3aa: ASSLEAVTGELF
j_gene: TRBJ2-1; abundance: .; d_gene: TRBD2; len: 13; v_gene: TRBV6-1; CDR3aa: ASSDRTSGLNEQF
j_gene: TRBJ2-1; abundance: .; d_gene: .; len: 12; v_gene: TRBV6-5; CDR3aa: ANPGGGCYNEQF
j_gene: TRBJ2-1; abundance: once; d_gene: TRBD2; len: 14; v_gene: TRBV7-8; CDR3aa: ASSSLLAGDHNEQF
j_gene: TRBJ2-3; abundance: .; d_gene: .; len: 15; v_gene: TRBV7-3; CDR3aa: ASSLRAQGEGSGTQY
j_gene: TRBJ2-7; abundance: .; d_gene: .; len: 14; v_gene: TRBV19; CDR3aa: ASSAPGLGGVYEQY
j_gene: TRBJ1-4; abundance: once; d_gene: .; len: 13; v_gene: TRBV19; CDR3aa: ASSIEGRSNEKLF
j_gene: TRBJ2-5; abundance: .; d_gene: .; len: 11; v_gene: TRBV5-1; CDR3aa: ASRTGSQETQY
j_gene: TRBJ2-2; abundance: .; d_gene: .; len: 13; v_gene: TRBV5-1; CDR3aa: ASSDGRGDTGELF
j_gene: TRBJ2-3; abundance: .; d_gene: .; len: 12; v_gene: TRBV4-3; CDR3aa: ASSQLTGTDTQY